Each of the 32 T cell receptor beta chains below was sequenced from the same sample in a study of CD8 T cells in ankylosing spondylitis. In TCRdb, the 5' RACE reads were re-called with MiXCR into one record per CDR3 protein. Of some 39,000 distinct CDR3 sequences in the sample, around an eighth were seen once. The sample comprised synovial fluid, either unsorted or a sorted T cell fraction (not recorded which). Receptors were obtained from a male donor with ankylosing spondylitis.

Sample share makes this clonotype medium-sized. CDR3 nucleotide sequence: TGTGCCACCAGCAGTGAAGCTAGCTGGACCGGGGAGCTGTTTTTT. Residues: CATSSEASWTGELFF. J is TRBJ2-2 and V is TRBV15; possibly TRBD2 for D (5 bases). The germline V gene has CDR1 LNHNV and CDR2 YYDKDF (reference sequence). Trimming removed 3 bases from V and 5 bases from J, with 13 bases in between. The CDR3 loop spans 15 amino acids.

This clonotype was found many times. The CDR3 loop is CASSLNGRGMSETQYF. DNA of the CDR3: TGTGCCAGCAGCTTAAATGGCCGGGGGATGAGTGAGACCCAGTACTTC. The chain combines TRBV7-8 with TRBJ2-5; possible D gene TRBD2, 6 bases. V was shortened by 2 bases and J by 5 bases, with 18 bases between the two germline ends. CDR1 and CDR2 (germline): SGHVS, FQNEAQ. The CDR3 is 16 residues long.

In this sample, this clonotype turned up a few times. V gene TRBV7-9 combines with J gene TRBJ2-2; TRBD1 matches 8 bases. The CDR3 has 16 amino acids. Germline-derived CDR1 and CDR2 are SEHNR and FQNEAQ (reference sequence). J gave up 5 bases and V 5 bases, and 10 bases lay outside the gene matches. The CDR3 nucleotides read TGTGCCAGCAGCCCCCACAGGGGGAGTTATACCGGGGAGCTGTTTTTT. Translated, it gives CASSPHRGSYTGELFF.

This clonotype was counted at least ten times. This CDR3 is CAISPRDGTNYGYTF. As DNA, the CDR3 is TGTGCCATCAGTCCACGAGACGGCACTAACTATGGCTACACCTTC. The rearrangement uses TRBV10-3 and TRBJ1-2; no reliable D call. The V gene's germline CDR1 is ENHRY and CDR2 SYGVKD. This CDR3 spans 15 amino acids. The V gene lost 5 bases and the J gene lost 0 bases, with 13 bases spanning the gap.

This clonotype was seen repeatedly, ten times or more. The V call is TRBV15, the J call TRBJ2-5; perhaps TRBD2 as D (5 bases). The CDR3 sequence is 15 residues long. Germline CDR1 and CDR2: LNHNV and YYDKDF (reference sequence). V lost 5 bases to trimming and J lost 2 bases, with 15 bases between them. Here the CDR3 DNA reads TGTGCCACCAGCTCCCTGGACTGGTTACAAGAGACCCAGTACTTC. It specifies CATSSLDWLQETQYF.

This clonotype was seen repeatedly, ten times or more. This rearrangement joins TRBV6-2 or TRBV6-3 to TRBJ1-1; D might be TRBD1 (6 bases). Trimming shortened V by 2 bases and J by 6 bases, and 16 bases separated the two germline ends. The CDR3 has 15 amino acids. CDR1 is MNHEY and CDR2 is SVGEGT in the germline V gene. The CDR3 here is CASSYDPGGEAEAFF. The CDR3 nucleotides read TGTGCCAGCAGTTACGATCCGGGGGGCGAGGCTGAAGCTTTCTTT.

The chain employs TRBV27 and TRBJ1-1; 7 bases map to TRBD1. Germline CDR1 is MNHEY and CDR2 is SMNVEV (reference sequence). V was clipped by 6 bases and J by 4 bases; unmatched bases: 8. The CDR3 is made up of 14 amino acids. The CDR3 loop is CASRPTTGVTEAFF. The CDR3 bases are TGTGCCAGCAGACCCACAACAGGGGTCACTGAAGCTTTCTTT.

This clonotype was seen a handful of times. This chain connects TRBV12-3 or TRBV12-4 to TRBJ1-1, with D hard to call. V lost 2 bases, J lost 8 bases, and 9 bases lay in between. The length of the CDR3 is 12 residues. The CDR3 nucleotides are TGTGCCAGCAGTTTATTATACATGGAAGCTTTCTTT. Translating gives CASSLLYMEAFF.

V is TRBV29-1 and J is TRBJ2-7; 7 bases are a match to TRBD2. This CDR3 contains 15 residues. The trim removed 3 bases at V and 4 bases at J, leaving 12 bases unmatched. Germline CDR1 SQVTM, CDR2 ANQGSEA. DNA for the CDR3: TGCAGCGTTGATTCTAGGGAGGGCCCTGGTTACGAGCAGTACTTC. Its protein is CSVDSREGPGYEQYF.

The gene calls are TRBV28 and TRBJ2-1; 9 bases agree with TRBD2. The CDR3 has 15 residues. Germline trimming cut 2 bases from V and 7 bases from J; bases unmatched to any gene: 6. The germline gives CDR1 MDHEN, CDR2 SYDVKM. This CDR3 reads CASSLLAGGSNEQFF. For the CDR3, the DNA is TGTGCCAGCAGTTTACTGGCGGGAGGGAGTAATGAGCAGTTCTTC.

This clonotype showed up many times. The chain carries TRBV18 and TRBJ2-1, with D unclear. The CDR3 covers 16 residues. CDR1 is KGHSH and CDR2 is LQKENI in the germline V gene. The ends were cut back, 1 base at V and 0 bases at J, with 10 bases in the middle. This CDR3 reads CASSPLTDRSYNEQFF. CDR3 nucleotides: TGTGCCAGCTCACCACTCACAGACCGCTCCTACAATGAGCAGTTCTTC.

The rearrangement joins TRBV6-1 to TRBJ1-6, with no clear D. The V and J ends lost 8 bases and 3 bases respectively, with 14 bases between them. Looked up from germline, CDR1 is MNHNS and CDR2 is SASEGT. The CDR3 covers 15 residues. The CDR3 coding sequence is TGTGCCAGCGCCACAGCTGTCAACTATAATTCACCCCTCCACTTT. Amino acid sequence: CASATAVNYNSPLHF.

The V gene is TRBV11-1, the J gene TRBJ2-1, with D hard to call. Looked up from germline, CDR1 is SGHAT and CDR2 is FQDESV (reference sequence). The CDR3 is 18 residues long. Trimming cost V 5 bases and J 3 bases, with 23 bases left between them. CDR3 loop: CASSIPTLESQIYNEQFF. CDR3 nucleotides: TGTGCCAGCAGCATACCCACCTTGGAGTCGCAGATCTACAATGAGCAGTTCTTC. The full variable domain, with the rest looked up from reference TRBV11-1 and TRBJ2-1, is EAEVAQSPRYKITEKSQAVAFWCDPISGHATLYWYRQILGQGPELLVQFQDESVVDDSQLPKDRFSAERLKGVDSTLKIQPAELGDSAMYLCASSIPTLESQIYNEQFFGPGTRLTVL.

This clonotype was counted many times. CDR3 coding DNA: TGCAGCGTGAGTGGGGGGTCCTACGAGCAGTACTTC. It yields the protein CSVSGGSYEQYF. This chain connects TRBV29-1 to TRBJ2-7, with D perhaps matching TRBD2 (6 bases). Per the germline V gene, CDR1 is SQVTM and CDR2 is ANQGSEA. This CDR3 has 12 amino acids. V was cut by 6 bases and J by 1 base, with 10 bases left in between.

This clonotype was counted many times. V usage is TRBV12-3 or TRBV12-4 and J usage is TRBJ1-6; 8 bases map to TRBD1. The CDR3 totals 16 residues. With V trimmed by 6 bases and J by 9 bases, 13 bases remained unmatched. This chain's CDR3 is CASRRTGQGVSSPLHF. CDR3 DNA: TGTGCCAGCAGACGCACTGGACAGGGAGTTAGTTCACCCCTCCACTTT.

The V call is TRBV7-9, the J call TRBJ1-1; D remains ambiguous. Trimming cost V 5 bases and J 10 bases, with 23 bases left between them. The CDR3 is made up of 15 amino acids. The germline V gene encodes CDR1 SEHNR and CDR2 FQNEAQ (reference sequence). Written as DNA, the CDR3 is TGTGCCAGCAGCCCCAAACACGCGCGGGGATGGGTAGCTTTCTTT. Amino acids: CASSPKHARGWVAFF.

Only a few counts were recorded for this clonotype. This chain joins TRBV4-3 and TRBJ2-1, with D perhaps matching TRBD1 or TRBD2 (6 bases each). CDR1 LGHNA and CDR2 YSLEER come from the germline V gene. The CDR3 is made up of 16 amino acids. V lost 1 base to trimming and J lost 2 bases, with 12 bases between them. Here the CDR3 reads CASSQVGGPPYNEQFF. In nucleotides, the CDR3 is TGCGCCAGCAGCCAAGTGGGGGGCCCCCCCTACAATGAGCAGTTCTTC.

The V call is TRBV20-1, the J call TRBJ1-1, with 12 bases identical to TRBD1. The J segment lost 5 bases and the V segment lost 5 bases, leaving 6 bases of the junction unmatched. The germline CDR1 and CDR2 sequences are DFQATT and SNEGSKA (reference sequence). This CDR3 contains 14 residues. The CDR3 reads CSAHRDRGRTEAFF. The CDR3 region has the DNA TGCAGTGCTCATAGGGACAGGGGGCGTACTGAAGCTTTCTTT.

This clonotype was detected ten times or more. The V call is TRBV27, the J call TRBJ1-2, with 9 bases lining up with TRBD1. Germline CDR1 is MNHEY and CDR2 is SMNVEV (reference sequence). Trimming cost V 5 bases and J 5 bases; bases outside gene matches: 3. The CDR3 spans 13 residues. The CDR3 DNA reads TGTGCCAGCAGTAACGACAGGGGGTATGGCTACACCTTC. This codes for CASSNDRGYGYTF.

This clonotype was seen only a few times. The chain carries TRBV27 and TRBJ2-7; D unclear. Germline values: CDR1 MNHEY, CDR2 SMNVEV (reference sequence). The CDR3 has 14 amino acids. V lost 5 bases to trimming and J lost 2 bases, with 13 bases between them. CDR3 sequence: CASSPRVFPYEQYF. In DNA, the CDR3 is TGTGCCAGCAGTCCCCGGGTGTTCCCCTACGAGCAGTACTTC.

This clonotype is termed medium-sized (0.01 to 0.1%). The chain carries TRBV5-1 and TRBJ2-7; TRBD2 is a possible D gene (6 bases). The V gene lost 3 bases and the J gene lost 6 bases, with 13 bases spanning the gap. The CDR3 runs to 13 residues. Germline CDR1 is SGHRS and CDR2 is YFSETQ. CDR3 sequence: CASSWDEEGEQYF. CDR3 in DNA: TGCGCCAGCAGCTGGGACGAGGAGGGCGAGCAGTACTTC.

This clonotype was counted between two and nine times. The chain couples TRBV6-1 to TRBJ2-7; 7 bases are shared with TRBD1. The V and J ends lost 0 bases and 0 bases, in that order; junction bases with no gene match: 2. The CDR3 runs 15 residues. Germline V lookup: CDR1 MNHNS, CDR2 SASEGT. CDR3 region: CASSEAGDSSYEQYF. Written as DNA, the CDR3 is TGTGCCAGCAGTGAAGCGGGGGACAGCTCCTACGAGCAGTACTTC.

The rearrangement joins TRBV4-3 to TRBJ1-2, with TRBD1 as a possible D gene (6 bases). This CDR3 region has 16 residues. Germline lookup yields CDR1 LGHNA and CDR2 YSLEER. DNA for the CDR3: TGCTGGCGCAGAGATACAGGGTCTTCTCCCCTCTATGGCTACACCTTC. Protein: CWRRDTGSSPLYGYTF.

This chain connects TRBV9 to TRBJ1-2; D is unresolved. The CDR3 sequence is 15 residues long. V was pared by 3 bases and J by 1 base, with 13 bases between. The germline gives CDR1 SGDLS, CDR2 YYNGEE. The CDR3 DNA reads TGTGCCAGCAGCGATGGAGGAATTCTTAACTATGGCTACACCTTC. Its translation is CASSDGGILNYGYTF.

This clonotype showed up just a few times. The gene calls are TRBV10-3 and TRBJ1-6; no clear D gene. Per germline, CDR1 ENHRY and CDR2 SYGVKD. Trimming cost V 3 bases and J 7 bases, with 4 bases left between them. The CDR3 spans 12 residues. The DNA of the CDR3 is TGTGCCATCAGTGACCTCAATTCACCCCTCCACTTT. Translating it yields CAISDLNSPLHF.

The chain couples TRBV10-1 to TRBJ1-2, with a tentative D call TRBD1 (5 bases). This CDR3 region has 13 residues. Germline loops: CDR1 WNHNN, CDR2 SYGVQD (reference sequence). V lost 2 bases and J lost 10, with 14 bases in between. CDR3 region: CASSEGQGNDYTF. DNA for the CDR3: TGCGCCAGCAGTGAGGGGCAGGGTAATGACTACACCTTC.

The chain uses TRBV28 and TRBJ2-3, with no clear D. Trimming stripped 4 bases from V and 4 bases from J, with 3 bases between. Germline-derived CDR1 and CDR2 are MDHEN and SYDVKM. This CDR3 has 11 amino acids. The CDR3 region is CASSWADTQYF. CDR3 DNA sequence: TGTGCCAGCAGTTGGGCAGATACGCAGTATTTT.

CDR3 coding DNA: TGTGCCAGCATTTCTGGCCTAAACATTCAGTACTTC. Translated: CASISGLNIQYF. This chain connects TRBV28 to TRBJ2-4, with no clear D. Germline loops: CDR1 MDHEN, CDR2 SYDVKM. The CDR3 consists of 12 residues. V lost 7 bases to trimming and J lost 6 bases, with 10 bases between them.

This clonotype was seen ten or more times. The chain employs TRBV27 and TRBJ1-2, with D tentatively TRBD1 (5 bases). There are 15 residues in the CDR3. CDR1 MNHEY and CDR2 SMNVEV come from the germline V gene (reference sequence). V was pared by 6 bases and J by 5 bases, with 19 bases between. The CDR3 spells CASRSEGMKLYGYTF. In nucleotides, the CDR3 is TGTGCCAGCAGAAGCGAGGGGATGAAATTGTATGGCTACACCTTC.

This clonotype was recorded many times. This chain links TRBV4-3 with TRBJ1-2; D is ambiguous. Per the germline V gene, CDR1 is LGHNA and CDR2 is YSLEER. The V and J ends lost 6 bases and 3 bases respectively, with 14 bases between them. The length of the CDR3 is 14 residues. The CDR3 is CASSSEGSDYGYTF. CDR3 DNA: TGCGCCAGCAGTTCAGAGGGATCCGACTATGGCTACACCTTC.

The J gene is TRBJ2-1, the V gene TRBV27; 8 nucleotides align to TRBD1. The trim removed 6 bases at V and 8 bases at J, leaving 12 bases unmatched. From germline, CDR1 is MNHEY and CDR2 SMNVEV (reference sequence). This CDR3 is built from 15 residues. The CDR3 spells CASSFGWDRLDEQFF. In DNA form, the CDR3 reads TGTGCCAGCAGCTTTGGGTGGGACAGGCTCGATGAGCAGTTCTTC.

This clonotype appeared a few times. The CDR3 region is CASLPWIAGEYNEQFF. The CDR3 nucleotides read TGTGCCAGTCTCCCCTGGATAGCGGGGGAGTACAATGAGCAGTTCTTC. The chain has TRBV7-9 and TRBJ2-1, with TRBD2 matching over 9 bases. CDR1 is SEHNR and CDR2 is FQNEAQ in the germline V gene (reference sequence). Trimming cost V 9 bases and J 4 bases; bases outside gene matches: 13. The CDR3 consists of 16 residues.